The source of this T cell receptor beta chain is a study of blood T cell repertoires in COVID-19. As for the study in general: Material from acute and convalescent COVID-19 was sourced from the United States, Italy and Spain. The cDNA or gDNA used as material had been derived from T cells, B-cell-depleted T cells, or PBMCs.

Authors' processing steps: Cell counts per sample came from amplifying reference gene primers. TCRdb keeps only in-frame clones here, not all; method: immunoSEQ multiplex PCR. V and J calls and clone size are copied from that table; D and trimming were computed from the DNA. The table includes approximately 87,000 clones, roughly 80% detected once. The sequence came from a woman older than 75 with acute or convalescent COVID-19. The source material was peripheral blood.

CDR3 protein: CASRTDRFYGYTF. The CDR3 DNA follows: TGTGCCAGTAGGACGGACAGGTTCTATGGCTACACCTTC. This chain links TRBV19 with TRBJ1-2, with 7 bases fitting TRBD1. The CDR3 is 13 amino acids. The germline V gene encodes CDR1 LNHDA and CDR2 SQIVND (reference sequence). V was clipped by 6 bases and J by 4 bases; unmatched bases: 5.